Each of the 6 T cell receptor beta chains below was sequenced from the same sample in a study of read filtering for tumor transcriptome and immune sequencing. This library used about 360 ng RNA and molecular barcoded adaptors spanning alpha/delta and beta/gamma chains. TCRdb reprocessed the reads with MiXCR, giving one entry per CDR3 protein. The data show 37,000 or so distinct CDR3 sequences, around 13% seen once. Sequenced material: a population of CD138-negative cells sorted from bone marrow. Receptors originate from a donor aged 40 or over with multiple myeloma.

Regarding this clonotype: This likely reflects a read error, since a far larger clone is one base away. For the CDR3, the DNA is TGTGCCAGCAGCTACCGTGGACTAGCGAATGAGCGGTTCTTC. The encoded protein is CASSYRGLANERFF. The gene calls are TRBV7-3 and TRBJ2-1; TRBD2 matches at 9 bases. This CDR3 has 14 residues. The germline CDR1 and CDR2 sequences are SGHTA and FQGTGA.

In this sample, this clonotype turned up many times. DNA of the CDR3: TGCAGCGTCGATACAGATACGCAGTATTTT. Protein sequence: CSVDTDTQYF. The chain combines TRBV29-1 with TRBJ2-3; D gene unclear. The germline V gene has CDR1 SQVTM and CDR2 ANQGSEA. V dropped 6 bases and J dropped 3 bases, with 4 bases sitting between them. The CDR3 is 10 residues long.

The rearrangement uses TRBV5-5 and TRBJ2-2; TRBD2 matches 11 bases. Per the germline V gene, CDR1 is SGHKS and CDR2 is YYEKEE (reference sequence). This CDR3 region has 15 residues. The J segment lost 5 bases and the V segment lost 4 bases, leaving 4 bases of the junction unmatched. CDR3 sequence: CASSQLAGDTGELFF. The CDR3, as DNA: TGTGCCAGCAGCCAACTAGCGGGAGATACCGGGGAGCTGTTTTTT.

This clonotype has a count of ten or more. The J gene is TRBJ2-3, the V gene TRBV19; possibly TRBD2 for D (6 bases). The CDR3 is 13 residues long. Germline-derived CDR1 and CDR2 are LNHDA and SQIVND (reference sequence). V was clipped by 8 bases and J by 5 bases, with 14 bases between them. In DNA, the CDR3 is TGTGCCAGTTCTCTGTCCGGGAGAGATACGCAGTATTTT. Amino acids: CASSLSGRDTQYF.

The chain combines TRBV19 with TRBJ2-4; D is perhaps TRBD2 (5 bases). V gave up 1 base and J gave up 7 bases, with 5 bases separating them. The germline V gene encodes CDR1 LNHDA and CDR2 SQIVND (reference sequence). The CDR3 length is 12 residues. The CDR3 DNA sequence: TGTGCCAGTAGTATAGGAGGGAACATTCAGTACTTC. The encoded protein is CASSIGGNIQYF.

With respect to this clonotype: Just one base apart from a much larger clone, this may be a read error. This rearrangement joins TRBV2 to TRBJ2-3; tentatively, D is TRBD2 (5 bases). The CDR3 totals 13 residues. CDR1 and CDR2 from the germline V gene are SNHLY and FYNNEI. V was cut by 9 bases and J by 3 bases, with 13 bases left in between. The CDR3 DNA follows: TGTGCCAGAAGAACGGGAATGACAGATACGCAGTATTTT. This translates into CARRTGMTDTQYF. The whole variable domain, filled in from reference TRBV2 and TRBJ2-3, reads EPEVTQTPSHQVTQMGQEVILRCVPISNHLYFYWYRQILGQKVEFLVSFYNNEISEKSEIFDDQFSVERPDGSNFTLKIRSTKLEDSAMYFCARRTGMTDTQYFGPGTRLTVL.